One TCR beta chain is described in this entry. It has no known antigen specificity. No base quality information exists; no much larger clone differs at one position. CND-RA patients were negative for the clinical CCP2 antibody test, and joint destruction progressed despite active therapy. Every CND-RA patient had failed conventional anti-rheumatic therapy and showed typical joint destruction in the wrists and ankles. CND-RA patients were sampled after long disease histories, spanning decades in several cases, rather than at diagnosis. Each patient provided roughly 45 millilitres of EDTA-anticoagulated peripheral blood. Density gradient separation with Ficoll-Paque PLUS was used to isolate peripheral blood mononuclear cells. AutoMACS magnetic bead positive selection was used to isolate CD8+ cells from fresh or cryopreserved PBMCs, and flow cytometry was used to check purity. Genomic DNA was extracted using Nucleospin Tissue or Tissue XS kits and then quantified on a Qubit 2.0 fluorometer.

Genomic DNA from CD8+ cells was used for TCRbeta sequencing, which was performed according to the manufacturer's instructions. A genomics technology centre in Finland performed the TCRbeta sequencing with the immunoSEQ assay. Per the source publication's procedure: Clonotype tables produced by the immunoSEQ preprocessing pipeline were converted into VDJtools format, and non-productive clonotypes were filtered out. Samples below 10,000 reads were excluded and the rest subsampled to 10,000 reads; most of the eight CND-RA samples passed. Shannon-Wiener, Simpson and clonality indices were calculated with the VDJtools CalcDiversityStats function on data subsampled to 10,000 reads. Non-singleton TCRbeta clonotypes were hard-matched, with no mismatches allowed, against VDJdb to infer antigen specificity. CDR3 sequences that differed by a single amino acid (Hamming distance 1) were grouped into clusters that potentially share antigen targets. After groups were resampled to six samples, public clonotypes were tested for group enrichment with one-sided Fisher's exact tests, and this procedure was repeated ten times. Imported from immuneACCESS, the table was reduced by TCRdb to in-frame sequences with V and J called. These copies leave out some clones; in studies compared against another copy, an unresolved V gene accounts for under half, and the cause of the remainder is not known. Clonal size and the V and J genes are those of that table, whereas D and trimming came from the DNA. A total of roughly 13,000 clones appear in this sample, over 80% of them only once. In total, the top ten clones hold about a quarter of the sample.

This record belongs to a study of CD8 T cells in seronegative destructive rheumatoid arthritis (dated by TCRdb to the early 2020s). In the study overall: At the time of sampling, biological drugs were being given to seven out of the eight CND-RA patients. Rather than undergoing new sequencing, the seropositive RA, seronegative RA and healthy control comparison cohorts were drawn from an earlier published TCRbeta dataset. Researchers compared peripheral CD8+ TCRbeta repertoires from patients with CCP-negative destructive rheumatoid arthritis (CND-RA) against repertoires from newly diagnosed seropositive RA, seronegative RA and healthy controls.

On the study overall, not on this receptor specifically: The small size of the CND-RA cohort was acknowledged as a limitation of the study. More CMV-reactive and fewer influenza A-reactive CD8+ TCRbeta sequences were observed in CND-RA repertoires than in controls and other RA subtypes. After adjusting for age, CND-RA patients appeared to have less diverse, more clonal CD8+ TCRbeta repertoires than other RA subtypes. Across the 117,399 clonotypes tested, no public clonotype enrichment was retained after Benjamini-Hochberg correction. A distinct set of enriched public clonotypes appeared to be present in CND-RA patients, and the authors interpreted this finding as support for a separate disease subset. Without diagnostic samples, TCR repertoire differences may partly reflect poor disease control over the years rather than being present at onset.

V loses 3 bases of germline sequence and J loses 0 bases, and the interval between the two ends is 5 bases. The CDR3 holds 13 amino acids from the cysteine to the phenylalanine. Only CDR3 DNA remains: 39 bases, in frame from the first base. The germline V gene yields MDHEN for CDR1 and SYDVKM for CDR2. The rearranged chain carries TRBV28 and TRBJ2-5; the D gene assignment is ambiguous. This TCR was sampled from a woman aged 30 to 49 with seronegative destructive rheumatoid arthritis. The sequenced sample was CD8+ T cells from blood. The CDR3 corresponds to CASSFANQETQYF. In nucleotide form, the sequence is TGTGCCAGCAGTTTCGCGAACCAAGAGACCCAGTACTTC. The CDR3, completed at both ends by the reference TRBV28 and TRBJ2-5 genes, gives the full variable domain DVKVTQSSRYLVKRTGEKVFLECVQDMDHENMFWYRQDPGLGLRLIYFSYDVKMKEKGDIPEGYSVSREKKERFSLILESASTNQTSMYLCASSFANQETQYFGPGTRLLVL.